Presented here are 22 T cell receptor beta chains from one specimen sequenced in a study of CD8 T cells in Susac syndrome. A quantity of roughly 0.5 to 1 ug RNA underwent reverse transcription using random hexamers. TCRdb reprocessed the immunoSEQ multiplex PCR reads via MiXCR and lists one record per CDR3 protein. The sample lists 150,000 to 200,000 distinct CDR3 sequences, around 94% occurring once. The sample taken for sequencing was CD4+ T cells from PBMCs. Source of these receptors: a human donor in good health.

The chain is built from TRBV5-1 and TRBJ2-2, with D maybe TRBD1 (6 bases). The V end lost 3 bases, the J end lost 1 base, and 10 bases lay between the germline ends. There are 15 residues in the CDR3. Germline CDR1 SGHRS, CDR2 YFSETQ. The CDR3 is CASSSRGRNTGELFF. CDR3 in DNA: TGCGCCAGCAGCTCAAGGGGGAGGAACACCGGGGAGCTGTTTTTT. Variable domain in full (rest from reference TRBV5-1 and TRBJ2-2): KAGVTQTPRYLIKTRGQQVTLSCSPISGHRSVSWYQQTPGQGLQFLFEYFSETQRNKGNFPGRFSGRQFSNSRSEMNVSTLELGDSALYLCASSSRGRNTGELFFGEGSRLTVL.

The rearrangement joins TRBV29-1 to TRBJ1-2; a possible D gene is TRBD1 (5 bases). Germline V lookup: CDR1 SQVTM, CDR2 ANQGSEA. With 2 bases removed from V and 2 bases from J, the gap between germline ends came to 9 bases. There are 13 residues in the CDR3. The CDR3 DNA reads TGCAGCGTTGAAAAACAGGACAACTATGGCTACACCTTC. Residues: CSVEKQDNYGYTF.

V and J are TRBV5-1 and TRBJ2-2; 10 nucleotides match TRBD1. The V segment lost 3 bases and the J segment 7 bases; nucleotides outside the gene matches: 9. CDR1 is SGHRS and CDR2 is YFSETQ in the germline V gene. The CDR3 sequence is 16 residues long. CDR3 residues: CASSSPGQGSIGELFF. Written as DNA, the CDR3 is TGCGCCAGCAGCTCCCCGGGACAGGGGAGCATCGGGGAGCTGTTTTTT.

The genes are TRBV20-1 and TRBJ2-7, with 11 bases matching TRBD2. CDR1 DFQATT and CDR2 SNEGSKA come from the germline V gene (reference sequence). The trim removed 6 bases at V and 4 bases at J, leaving 20 bases unmatched. The CDR3 has 18 residues. The CDR3 here is CSARGFLAGGQDRYEQYF. CDR3 DNA sequence: TGCAGTGCCCGAGGGTTCCTAGCGGGGGGCCAAGACCGATACGAGCAGTACTTC.

The genes are TRBV4-2 and TRBJ2-1, with D maybe TRBD2 (6 bases). CDR3 length: 14 residues. Germline-derived CDR1 and CDR2 are LGHNA and YNFKEQ. V was trimmed by 0 bases and J by 8 bases, leaving 11 bases between them. The CDR3 nucleotides read TGTGCCAGCAGCCAAGAGGGAGGCAACGATGAGCAGTTCTTC. Its translation: CASSQEGGNDEQFF.

This sequence joins TRBV20-1 and TRBJ2-4; D is unclear. The CDR3 has 11 residues. Between the trimmed V and J ends, which lost 3 bases and 9 bases, there was a span of 9 bases. The germline CDR1 and CDR2 sequences are DFQATT and SNEGSKA (reference sequence). CDR3 DNA: TGCAGTGCTAGCGTGTCTCCCATTCAGTACTTC. Translating it yields CSASVSPIQYF.

This clonotype was detected only once. This chain joins TRBV15 and TRBJ2-4; D is ambiguous. This CDR3 contains 14 residues. Germline CDR1 and CDR2: LNHNV and YYDKDF (reference sequence). V gave up 5 bases and J gave up 0 bases, with 8 bases separating them. In DNA form, the CDR3 reads TGTGCCACCAGCTTTACAGAAGCCAAAAACATTCAGTACTTC. Protein sequence: CATSFTEAKNIQYF. The variable domain in full, with the rest retrieved from reference TRBV15 and TRBJ2-4, is DAMVIQNPRYQVTQFGKPVTLSCSQTLNHNVMYWYQQKSSQAPKLLFHYYDKDFNNEADTPDNFQSRRPNTSFCFLDIRSPGLGDTAMYLCATSFTEAKNIQYFGAGTRLSVL.

The chain recombines TRBV9 with TRBJ2-7; 7 nucleotides line up with TRBD1. The CDR3 is 16 amino acids. CDR1 SGDLS and CDR2 YYNGEE come from the germline V gene. V lost 4 bases and J lost 3; bases outside the gene matches: 13. This chain's CDR3 is CASSPSGGTGLYEQYF. CDR3 nucleotide sequence: TGTGCCAGCAGCCCGTCAGGGGGTACCGGACTCTACGAGCAGTACTTC.

The rearrangement joins TRBV6-1 to TRBJ2-3; 10 bases align to TRBD1. Germline V gene sequence: CDR1 MNHNS, CDR2 SASEGT. V dropped 8 bases and J dropped 2; count of bases not matched to a gene: 10. This CDR3 region has 16 residues. CDR3 in DNA: TGTGCCAGCTTCCTACTGGGACAGGGGTACACAGATACGCAGTATTTT. Encoded protein: CASFLLGQGYTDTQYF.

This chain links TRBV29-1 with TRBJ2-7; the D gene could be TRBD1 or TRBD2 (6 bases each). Germline CDR1 reads SQVTM; CDR2 reads ANQGSEA. This CDR3 is built from 13 residues. The V gene lost 7 bases and the J gene lost 3 bases, with 16 bases spanning the gap. The CDR3 coding sequence is TGCAGCGCCCTCGAGGGGGGAGTCTACGAGCAGTACTTC. It encodes CSALEGGVYEQYF.

For the CDR3, the DNA is TGCAGCGTTGTACCGGGGCCCTCTAATACGCAGTATTTT. It is translated as CSVVPGPSNTQYF. The V gene is TRBV29-1, the J gene TRBJ2-3; D may match TRBD1 or TRBD2 (5 bases each). Deletions cut 4 bases from V and 7 bases from J, with 15 bases between. The CDR3 consists of 13 residues. Germline CDR1 reads SQVTM; CDR2 reads ANQGSEA.

This clonotype was recorded once. The chain combines TRBV29-1 with TRBJ2-4, with TRBD1 identical over 7 bases. This CDR3 is built from 16 residues. Germline loops: CDR1 SQVTM, CDR2 ANQGSEA. V shed 7 bases, J shed 0 bases, and the junction held 12 bases outside the gene matches. In nucleotides, the CDR3 is TGCAGCGCTGGGCCCGGGACAGCCTTAGCCAAAAACATTCAGTACTTC. Translating it yields CSAGPGTALAKNIQYF.

This rearrangement joins TRBV14 to TRBJ2-4; no firm D call. This CDR3 region has 15 residues. With 3 bases removed from V and 3 bases from J, the gap between germline ends came to 12 bases. Germline CDR1 SGHDN, CDR2 FVKESK. The CDR3, as DNA: TGTGCCAGCAGCCATGGTGGTGTCAGCAAAAACATTCAGTACTTC. Translating it yields CASSHGGVSKNIQYF. Looking up the rest from reference TRBV14 and TRBJ2-4 gives the full variable domain: EAGVTQFPSHSVIEKGQTVTLRCDPISGHDNLYWYRRVMGKEIKFLLHFVKESKQDESGMPNNRFLAERTGGTYSTLKVQPAELEDSGVYFCASSHGGVSKNIQYFGAGTRLSVL.

In its sample, this clonotype was seen once. J is TRBJ2-3 and V is TRBV20-1; 10 nucleotides agree with TRBD1. This CDR3 spans 13 amino acids. Germline V gene data show CDR1 as DFQATT and CDR2 as SNEGSKA (reference sequence). The CDR3 DNA is TGCAGCGTGACAGGGGGCGGCGCAGATACGCAGTATTTT. This gives the protein CSVTGGGADTQYF.

V gene TRBV12-3 or TRBV12-4 combines with J gene TRBJ2-5; no clear D. The CDR3 loop spans 13 amino acids. V lost 4 bases, J lost 7 bases, and 13 bases lay in between. In DNA, the CDR3 is TGTGCCAGCAGTTCGGACCCCATTGGGACCCAGTACTTC. This encodes CASSSDPIGTQYF.

The chain employs TRBV20-1 and TRBJ2-7; TRBD1 might be the D (5 bases). Germline V gives CDR1 DFQATT, CDR2 SNEGSKA (reference sequence). V was pared by 0 bases and J by 3 bases, with 9 bases between. CDR3 size: 13 residues. This CDR3 reads CSARDSRDYEQYF. The CDR3 DNA reads as TGCAGTGCTAGAGACAGCAGGGACTACGAGCAGTACTTC.

The V gene is TRBV29-1, the J gene TRBJ1-2, with D tentatively TRBD1 (6 bases). This CDR3 spans 14 amino acids. Looked up from germline, CDR1 is SQVTM and CDR2 is ANQGSEA. Trimming stripped 4 bases from V and 3 bases from J, with 15 bases between. CDR3 residues: CSVGPRQADYGYTF. The DNA for the CDR3 is TGCAGCGTTGGACCCCGACAGGCAGACTATGGCTACACCTTC.

V gene TRBV6-5 combines with J gene TRBJ1-2; D gene unclear. V lost 4 bases and J lost 4, with 13 bases in between. This CDR3 region has 14 residues. CDR1 is MNHEY, CDR2 SVGAGI, per germline. DNA for the CDR3: TGTGCCAGCAGTTCCCATTCCGATGGCTATGGCTACACCTTC. Amino acids: CASSSHSDGYGYTF.

J is TRBJ1-2 and V is TRBV12-3 or TRBV12-4; D call uncertain. CDR3 length: 12 residues. Trimming shortened V by 8 bases and J by 4 bases, and 11 bases separated the two germline ends. CDR3 coding DNA: TGTGCCAGCGGGAGGGTTGTCTATGGCTACACCTTC. Translating gives CASGRVVYGYTF.

The genes are TRBV23-1 and TRBJ1-2, with 7 nucleotides matching TRBD1. TRBV23-1 is labeled an ORF, and its function is uncertain. V dropped 8 bases and J dropped 2; count of bases not matched to a gene: 17. CDR3 length equals 17 residues. This chain's CDR3 is CASPQIATDRPNYGYTF. CDR3 coding DNA: TGCGCCAGCCCACAAATAGCCACGGACAGGCCGAACTATGGCTACACCTTC.

Notes on this clonotype: No conserved phenylalanine or tryptophan is present at the end of the CDR3, so a read error is the likely explanation. The DNA is omitted, as the CDR3 cannot be located on it reliably, and the CDR3 follows TCRdb's listing. The gene calls are TRBV23-1 and TRBJ1-1; the DNA was not compared with TRBD1, the D call given in the table. TRBV23-1 qualifies as an ORF whose function is uncertain. The CDR3 contains 11 residues when both ends are counted. The CDR3 reads CASSQFRQGRL.

This chain uses TRBV6-2 or TRBV6-3 with TRBJ1-5, with D possibly matching TRBD1 (5 bases). The germline V gene has CDR1 MNHEY and CDR2 SVGEGT. V was pared by 0 bases and J by 0 bases, with 15 bases between. This CDR3 has 18 residues. CDR3 amino acids: CASSYSSARAYSNQPQHF. CDR3 DNA sequence: TGTGCCAGCAGTTACTCGTCCGCCAGGGCGTATAGCAATCAGCCCCAGCATTTT.